Presented here are 13 T cell receptor beta chains from one specimen sequenced in a study of blood T cell repertoires in COVID-19. The table came from immunoSEQ multiplex PCR; TCRdb's copy has only in-frame clones and leaves some out. The table shows 150,000 or so clones, with approximately 80% occurring only once. The sequencing input was peripheral blood. These receptors came from a human donor in a cohort sampled during active COVID-19.

The chain has TRBV19 and TRBJ2-7; D uncertain. The CDR3 extends over 13 amino acids. V shed 1 base and J shed 5 bases, with 9 bases lying between them. Germline V gene lookup returns CDR1 LNHDA and CDR2 SQIVND (reference sequence). The chain's CDR3 is CASSIVLAHEQYF. CDR3 nucleotides: TGTGCCAGTAGTATAGTCCTGGCCCACGAGCAGTACTTC.

V is TRBV27 and J is TRBJ2-3; no clear D. The CDR3 totals 14 residues. Germline lookup yields CDR1 MNHEY and CDR2 SMNVEV (reference sequence). V lost 5 bases and J lost 0, with 9 bases in between. The CDR3 coding sequence is TGTGCCAGCAGTATTGGCAGAAGCACAGATACGCAGTATTTT. The encoded protein is CASSIGRSTDTQYF.

The chain recombines TRBV21-1 with TRBJ1-1. TRBV21-1 is recorded as a pseudogene. This CDR3 comprises 14 residues. CDR3 protein: CARSDPGMNTEAFF. The CDR3 nucleotides read TGTGCCAGGTCCGACCCCGGGATGAACACTGAAGCTTTCTTT.

The gene calls are TRBV5-1 and TRBJ1-2; D gene ambiguous. The CDR3 is made up of 15 amino acids. Trimming removed 1 base at V and 9 bases at J, with 19 bases between. Germline loops: CDR1 SGHRS, CDR2 YFSETQ. The chain's CDR3 is CASSLTGPPDSSYTF. The CDR3 coding sequence is TGCGCCAGCAGCTTGACCGGACCACCGGACTCGAGCTACACCTTC.

This clone was detected once. V is TRBV29-1 and J is TRBJ2-3; 9 nucleotides align to TRBD1. The germline CDR1 and CDR2 sequences are SQVTM and ANQGSEA. The junction had 5 bases not matched to a gene; V was cut back by 6 bases and J by 7 bases. CDR3 size: 12 residues. The DNA for the CDR3 is TGCAGCGTAGCGGGACAGGGAAATACGCAGTATTTT. Encoded protein: CSVAGQGNTQYF.

This clone has just a few counts. The rearrangement joins TRBV7-9 to TRBJ1-5, with 7 nucleotides matching TRBD1. Germline assignment: CDR1 SEHNR and CDR2 FQNEAQ (reference sequence). With V trimmed by 6 bases and J by 7 bases, 9 bases remained unmatched. This CDR3 comprises 14 residues. Here the CDR3 reads CASSTDRANQPQHF. The CDR3 DNA reads TGTGCCAGCAGTACCGACAGGGCTAACCAGCCCCAGCATTTT.

This chain uses TRBV9 with TRBJ2-5; D possibly corresponds to TRBD1 (6 bases). The CDR3 is made up of 15 amino acids. Germline V CDR1 and CDR2: SGDLS, YYNGEE. Trimming shortened V by 3 bases and J by 1 base, and 13 bases separated the two germline ends. CDR3 sequence reads: CASSAGQLIQETQYF. CDR3 bases: TGTGCCAGCAGCGCTGGACAGCTGATCCAAGAGACCCAGTACTTC.

For the CDR3, the DNA is TGTGCCAGCAGCCCGAGGGTCTTTCCTATTAACTATGGCTACACCTTC. This gives the protein CASSPRVFPINYGYTF. This rearrangement joins TRBV4-2 to TRBJ1-2; D is unresolved. V lost 4 bases and J lost 1, with 16 bases in between. CDR1 and CDR2 from the germline V gene are LGHNA and YNFKEQ. The CDR3 spans 16 residues.

The CDR3 bases are TGTGCCAGCAGCTATACCGGGACAGGGGGTCACGAGCAGTTCTTC. Its protein product is CASSYTGTGGHEQFF. The V gene is TRBV5-4, the J gene TRBJ2-1, with 11 bases fitting TRBD1. Germline loops: CDR1 SGHNT, CDR2 YYREEE (reference sequence). The CDR3 sequence is 15 residues long. The ends lost 3 bases at V and 10 bases at J; junction bases unmatched: 9.

The rearrangement links TRBV28 to TRBJ2-7; 8 positions match TRBD2. Germline V gene lookup returns CDR1 MDHEN and CDR2 SYDVKM. The J segment lost 4 bases and the V segment lost 5 bases, leaving 7 bases of the junction unmatched. CDR3 size: 14 residues. CDR3 residues: CASSPEPGGYEQYF. DNA of the CDR3: TGTGCCAGCAGTCCCGAACCGGGGGGGTACGAGCAGTACTTC.

The chain links TRBV5-6 to TRBJ2-1; D is unresolved. CDR1 SGHDT and CDR2 YYEEEE come from the germline V gene. This CDR3 region has 13 residues. V lost 4 bases to trimming and J lost 6 bases, with 11 bases between them. The CDR3 here is CASSPLVGNEQFF. CDR3 nucleotides: TGTGCCAGCAGCCCCCTAGTCGGCAATGAGCAGTTCTTC.

The V and J genes are TRBV6-5 and TRBJ2-6; maybe TRBD2 (5 bases). The V gene lost 4 bases and the J gene lost 2 bases, with 9 bases spanning the gap. This CDR3 contains 15 residues. Germline V gives CDR1 MNHEY, CDR2 SVGAGI. CDR3 nucleotides: TGTGCCAGCAGTTCAGCGGTAACTGGGGCCAACGTCCTGACTTTC. Translation gives CASSSAVTGANVLTF.

This clone showed up just once. The V call is TRBV5-6, the J call TRBJ2-7, with 8 positions matching TRBD1. The J segment lost 2 bases and the V segment lost 0 bases, leaving 4 bases of the junction unmatched. Germline V gene data show CDR1 as SGHDT and CDR2 as YYEEEE. This CDR3 is 15 amino acids long. CDR3 protein: CASSLARTGPYEQYF. CDR3 coding DNA: TGTGCCAGCAGCTTGGCACGGACAGGGCCCTACGAGCAGTACTTC.